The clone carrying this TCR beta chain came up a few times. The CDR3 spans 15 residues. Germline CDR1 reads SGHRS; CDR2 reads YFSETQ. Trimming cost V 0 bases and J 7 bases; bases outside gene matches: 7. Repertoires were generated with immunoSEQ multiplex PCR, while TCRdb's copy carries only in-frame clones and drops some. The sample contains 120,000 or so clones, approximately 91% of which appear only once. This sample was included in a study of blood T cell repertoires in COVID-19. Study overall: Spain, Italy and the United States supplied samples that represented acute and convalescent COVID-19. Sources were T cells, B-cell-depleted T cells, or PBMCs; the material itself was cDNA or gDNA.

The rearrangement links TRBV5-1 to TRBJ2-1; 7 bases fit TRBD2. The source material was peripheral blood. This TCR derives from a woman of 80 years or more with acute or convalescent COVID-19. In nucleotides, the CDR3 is TGCGCCAGCAGCTTGGGCGGGGGAGGGCATAATGAGCAGTTCTTC. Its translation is CASSLGGGGHNEQFF.